The sequence of this T cell receptor (beta chain) was determined in a study of shared clonotypes between healthy human individuals (dated by TCRdb to the early 2020s). With respect to the entire study: A couple of women and a few men aged 18 to 49 years were included in the cohort. To estimate repertoire size and how much clonotypes are shared between individuals, the study performed deep sequencing of blood TCR repertoires from roughly five healthy adults. To increase sequencing depth and limit assay-specific biases, different laboratories used diverse techniques to prepare libraries and sequence TCR repertoires. Between about 0.8 and 8.9 billion PBMCs per donor were obtained by leukapheresis.

Donors were healthy HIV-negative adults with no recently reported acute infections or vaccinations. Only Caucasian adults living in Nashville, Tennessee, USA were represented among the donors. For unsorted samples, 96 million or so PBMCs were counted, and genomic DNA was extracted using the QIAamp DNA Blood Mini kit. After blood collection by leukapheresis, PBMCs were isolated using Ficoll-Histopaque density gradient centrifugation and then cryopreserved in the vapor phase of liquid nitrogen. As regards this clone: Its antigen target is currently unknown. A far larger clone is only one base removed, so a read error is likely.

Using the deep immunoSEQ assay, multiplex PCR amplified TCR CDR3 regions from genomic DNA. Genomic DNA extracted from each cell subset was distributed evenly over all wells of several immunoSEQ 96-well plates, and each plate served as one replicate. For unsorted PBMC, each replicate PCR was loaded with approximately 300 ng genomic DNA, equivalent to 30,000 or so T cell genomes. Ten immunoSEQ deep assay plates were used to sequence the unsorted PBMC genomic DNA. Purified libraries were measured with a Qubit 3.0 fluorometer, size-checked on a Bioanalyzer 2100, and measured again with the KAPA Library Quantification kit. Every immunoSEQ 96-well plate was sequenced on a dedicated single-read 150-cycle Illumina NextSeq 550 flow cell. Under the source paper's analysis protocol: Because the immunoSEQ output held only junctional sequences and lacked quality scores, the filtering could not match the filtering applied to full-length reads. Sequences were annotated with PyIR, a Python wrapper for IgBLAST v1.9, and V/J genes and CDR3 were assigned using IMGT germline references. Reads were filtered out if the reads had weak V/J assignments (E-value above 1e-6), no CDR3, stop codons, out-of-frame junctions, or ambiguous translated residues. V3J clonotypes were defined as sequences sharing an identical inferred V gene, J gene, and CDR3 amino acid sequence. Percentage overlap between repertoires was computed as shared unique clonotypes divided by the size of the smaller repertoire. RTK rarefaction, the Chao1 estimator, and Recon v2.1 estimates of unobserved clonotypes were used to assess repertoire richness. Held by TCRdb, this immuneACCESS table contains in-frame sequences only and omits some clones. Under half of the omission traces to an unresolved V gene where checked; the cause of the rest is unknown. Clonal size and the V and J genes are those of that table, whereas D and trimming came from the DNA. For this sample the table gives approximately 500,000 clones, of which about 84% were detected only once. Over 9.5% of the sample is in the top ten clones.

On the study overall, not on this receptor specifically: Only blood was sampled, and tissue TCR repertoires likely differ from those in blood. Pairwise subsampling indicated that sequencing depth was expected to affect the degree of clonotype sharing among donors. The small number of donors limited the genetic and exposure-history diversity represented.

Reading from cysteine to phenylalanine, the CDR3 counts 15 amino acids. Only the CDR3 portion is preserved as DNA: 45 bases, with reading frame beginning at the first base. V and J are trimmed by 5 bases and 9 bases, and the gene matches miss 15 bases of the junction. The CDR1 and CDR2 encoded by the germline V gene are SGHTA and FQGNSA. The sequenced material came from PBMCs. This sequence uses TRBV7-2 and TRBJ2-7, and TRBD2 matches 8 of the central bases. The sequence derives from a woman aged 40-49 years in good health. Some clones in this sample may be carry-over from other donors' samples. This receptor has the CDR3 CASSSQWTSWRGQYF. The DNA sequence is as follows: TGTGCCAGCAGCAGCCAGTGGACTAGCTGGAGAGGGCAGTACTTC.